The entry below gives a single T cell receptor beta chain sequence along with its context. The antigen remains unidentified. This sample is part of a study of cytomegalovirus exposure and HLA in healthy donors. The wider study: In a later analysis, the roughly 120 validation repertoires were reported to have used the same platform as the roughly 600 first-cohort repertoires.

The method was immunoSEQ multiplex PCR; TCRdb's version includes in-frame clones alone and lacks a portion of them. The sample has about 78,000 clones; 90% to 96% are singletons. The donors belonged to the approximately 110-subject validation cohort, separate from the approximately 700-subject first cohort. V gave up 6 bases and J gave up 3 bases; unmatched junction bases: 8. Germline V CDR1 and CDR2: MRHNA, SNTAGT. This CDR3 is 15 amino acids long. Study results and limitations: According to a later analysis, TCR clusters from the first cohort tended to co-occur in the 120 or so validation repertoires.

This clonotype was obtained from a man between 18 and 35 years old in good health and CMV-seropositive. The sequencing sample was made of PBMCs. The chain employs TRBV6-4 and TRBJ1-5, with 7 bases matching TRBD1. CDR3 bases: TGTGCCAGCAGAAGGGACAGCTACTCCAATCAGCCCCAGCATTTT. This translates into CASRRDSYSNQPQHF.